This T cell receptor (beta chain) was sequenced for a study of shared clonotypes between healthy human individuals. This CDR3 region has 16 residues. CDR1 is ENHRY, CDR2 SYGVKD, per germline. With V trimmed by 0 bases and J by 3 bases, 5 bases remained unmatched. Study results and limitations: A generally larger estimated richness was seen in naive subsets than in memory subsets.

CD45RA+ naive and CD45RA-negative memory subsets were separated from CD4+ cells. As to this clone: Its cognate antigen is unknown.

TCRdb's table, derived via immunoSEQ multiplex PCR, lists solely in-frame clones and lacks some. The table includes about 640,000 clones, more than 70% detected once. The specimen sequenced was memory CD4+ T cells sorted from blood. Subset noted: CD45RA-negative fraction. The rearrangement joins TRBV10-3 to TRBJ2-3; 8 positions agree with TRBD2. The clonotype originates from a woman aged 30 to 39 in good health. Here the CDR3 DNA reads TGTGCCATCAGTGAGTCGGGCGGGAGGAGAACAGATACGCAGTATTTT. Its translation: CAISESGGRRTDTQYF.